This record concerns one T cell receptor beta chain sequence. The authors spiked synthetic TCR analog templates into each PCR. Only in-frame clones appear in the TCRdb table, and some are missing; sequencing was by immunoSEQ multiplex PCR. The data contain 100,000 or so clones, 70% to 85% of them seen just once; the ten biggest clones take up 2.4%. The sample is drawn from a study of PD-L1 blockade in urothelial cancer. Study background: Blood underwent analysis 3 weeks (second dose) and 6 weeks after treatment began.

The germline gives CDR1 MDHEN, CDR2 SYDVKM. The CDR3 has 15 amino acids. Trimming cost V 4 bases and J 2 bases; bases outside gene matches: 7. The clonotype was recovered from a man aged 50 to 60 with urothelial cancer. Sample: PBMCs, taken around atezolizumab (anti-PD-L1) treatment. The chain is built from TRBV28 and TRBJ2-7, with TRBD2 identical over 8 bases. The CDR3 DNA sequence: TGTGCCAGCAGTTCCTCCGGGACTAGGCCCTACGAGCAGTACTTC. Translated: CASSSSGTRPYEQYF.